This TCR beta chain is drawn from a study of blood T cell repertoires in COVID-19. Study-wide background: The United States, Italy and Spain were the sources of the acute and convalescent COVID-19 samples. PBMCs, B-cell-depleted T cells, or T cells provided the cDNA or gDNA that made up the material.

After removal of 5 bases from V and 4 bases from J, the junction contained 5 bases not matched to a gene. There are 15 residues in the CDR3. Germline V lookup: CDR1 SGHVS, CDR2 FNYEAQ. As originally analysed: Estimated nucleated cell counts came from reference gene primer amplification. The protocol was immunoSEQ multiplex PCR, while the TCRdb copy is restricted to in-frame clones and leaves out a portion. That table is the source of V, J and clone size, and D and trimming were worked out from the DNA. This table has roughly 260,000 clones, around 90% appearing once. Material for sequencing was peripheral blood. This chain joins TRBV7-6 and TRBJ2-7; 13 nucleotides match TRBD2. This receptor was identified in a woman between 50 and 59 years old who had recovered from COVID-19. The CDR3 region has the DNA TGTGCCAGCAGCCCACTAGCGGGAGGGCGATACGAGCAGTACTTC. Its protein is CASSPLAGGRYEQYF.